The sequence of this T cell receptor (beta chain) was determined in a study of T cells in localized non-small cell lung cancer. Study results and caveats: Adjacent lung was found to contain a median approximately 52 of the top 100 tumor clones. Overall survival was longer when the density of T cells in the blood was higher. Maximal T cell clonality occurred in uninvolved adjacent lung, with tumor ranking below it.

The data were produced by immunoSEQ multiplex PCR, yet TCRdb's version contains in-frame clones alone and is incomplete. The sample gives a few thousand clones, around a quarter of which show up once; about 5.1% is in the top ten. This clone appeared a few times. Its antigen is unidentified. This receptor was taken from a female donor of 60 years or more with stage I lung adenocarcinoma. This specimen consisted of lung tumor tissue, obtained before any cancer treatment.

CDR3 loop: CASSQDLSPAGPRTDTQYF. The CDR3 nucleotides are TGCGCCAGCAGCCAAGATCTAAGCCCCGCGGGGCCCCGCACAGATACGCAGTATTTT. The chain carries TRBV4-1 and TRBJ2-3, with a weak D call TRBD2 (6 bases). Germline CDR1 is MGHRA and CDR2 is YSYEKL. The CDR3 sequence is 19 residues long. Trimming took off 0 bases at V and 1 base at J, with 20 bases between the two ends.